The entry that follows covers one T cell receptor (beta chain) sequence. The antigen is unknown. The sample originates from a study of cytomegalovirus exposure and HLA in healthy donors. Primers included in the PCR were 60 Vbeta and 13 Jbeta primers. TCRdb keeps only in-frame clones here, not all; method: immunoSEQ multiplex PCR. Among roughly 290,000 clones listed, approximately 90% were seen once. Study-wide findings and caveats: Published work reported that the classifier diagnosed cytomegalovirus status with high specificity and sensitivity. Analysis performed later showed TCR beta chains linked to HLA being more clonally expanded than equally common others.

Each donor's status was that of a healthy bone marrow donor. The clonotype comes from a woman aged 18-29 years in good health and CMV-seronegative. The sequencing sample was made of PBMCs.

In DNA form, the CDR3 reads TGTGCCAGCAGCTTCTCTGACAGCTTCAATCAGCCCCAGCATTTT. Translation gives CASSFSDSFNQPQHF. V is TRBV11-2 and J is TRBJ1-5, with a possible D match to TRBD1 (5 bases). From germline, CDR1 is SGHAT and CDR2 FQNNGV. The V end was cut by 3 bases, the J end by 3 bases, with 12 bases between. The CDR3 sequence is 15 residues long.